These T cell receptor beta chains were read from a single sample in a study of metastatic and nonmetastatic thyroid tumors. TCRdb re-analyzed the PCR reads through MiXCR. The data contain 43,000 or so clones, roughly 16% of them singletons. The sample was blood. The receptors come from a female donor with papillary thyroid cancer or a benign thyroid nodule (not recorded which). Some clones in this sample may be carry-over from other donors' samples. CDR3s leave out the opening cysteine and the closing phenylalanine or tryptophan. The D gene is left open where the match is weak.

V gene: TRBV11-3; J gene: TRBJ2-2; D gene: NA; CDR3 protein: ASSLRGANGELF
V gene: TRBV2; J gene: TRBJ1-5; D gene: NA; CDR3 protein: ASSEQLDQPQH
V gene: TRBV12-3/TRBV12-4; J gene: TRBJ2-7; D gene: NA; CDR3 protein: ASSPRRDTYEQY
V gene: TRBV20-1; J gene: TRBJ2-1; D gene: NA; CDR3 protein: SAQRGQANYNEQD
V gene: TRBV6-2/TRBV6-3; J gene: TRBJ2-1; D gene: TRBD2; CDR3 protein: ASSYSFAGGPGEQF
V gene: TRBV6-1; J gene: TRBJ2-6; D gene: NA; CDR3 protein: ASSLLGGYSGANVLT
V gene: TRBV20-1; J gene: TRBJ2-3; D gene: NA; CDR3 protein: SALEADTQY
V gene: TRBV5-1; J gene: TRBJ1-4; D gene: NA; CDR3 protein: ASSRAGQDEKLF
V gene: TRBV5-1; J gene: TRBJ2-5; D gene: NA; CDR3 protein: ASSLAGDGGQETQY
V gene: TRBV6-1; J gene: TRBJ1-2; D gene: TRBD1; CDR3 protein: ASSQQGNYGYT
V gene: TRBV28; J gene: TRBJ2-7; D gene: TRBD1; CDR3 protein: ASSRPGGAGLGEQY
V gene: TRBV20-1; J gene: TRBJ1-1; D gene: NA; CDR3 protein: SARRGFDTEAF
V gene: TRBV2; J gene: TRBJ2-1; D gene: TRBD2; CDR3 protein: ASSAVSSGRQYNEQF
V gene: TRBV7-2; J gene: TRBJ2-5; D gene: TRBD2; CDR3 protein: ASSFRSGLEETQY
V gene: TRBV3-1; J gene: TRBJ2-3; D gene: TRBD2; CDR3 protein: ASSQDRSGSSWPHTDTQY
V gene: TRBV2; J gene: TRBJ2-1; D gene: NA; CDR3 protein: ASSDFVLSGPLNEQF
V gene: TRBV19; J gene: TRBJ1-1; D gene: TRBD1; CDR3 protein: ASKTGGVNTEAF
V gene: TRBV20-1; J gene: TRBJ1-1; D gene: TRBD1; CDR3 protein: SATQGEVEAF
V gene: TRBV9; J gene: TRBJ2-1; D gene: TRBD2; CDR3 protein: ASSGGLAGMVFEQF
V gene: TRBV20-1; J gene: TRBJ1-2; D gene: NA; CDR3 protein: SARRGGSNYGYT
V gene: TRBV6-1; J gene: TRBJ1-4; D gene: NA; CDR3 protein: ASRLRQPATNEKLF
V gene: TRBV2; J gene: TRBJ1-5; D gene: NA; CDR3 protein: ASSSQGPQH
V gene: TRBV7-2; J gene: TRBJ2-7; D gene: NA; CDR3 protein: ASSSTGYEQC
V gene: TRBV2; J gene: TRBJ2-7; D gene: TRBD1; CDR3 protein: ASNLGQGAYEQY
V gene: TRBV20-1; J gene: TRBJ2-7; D gene: NA; CDR3 protein: SAGDYEQY
V gene: TRBV12-3/TRBV12-4; J gene: TRBJ2-1; D gene: TRBD2; CDR3 protein: ASRLASGGEQF
V gene: TRBV6-1; J gene: TRBJ1-1; D gene: TRBD1; CDR3 protein: ASTQETGNTEAF